The 4 T cell receptor beta chains in this list originate from one sample, sequenced in a study of blood T cell repertoires in COVID-19. Sequencing was performed with immunoSEQ multiplex PCR; in TCRdb, only in-frame clones are kept and a portion is missing. This table holds about 340,000 clones, 80% to 90% found once. Sequencing was carried out using PBMCs or T cells enriched from blood (not recorded which). These receptors were collected from a woman in her thirties or forties with acute COVID-19.

The genes are TRBV27 and TRBJ1-1; tentatively, D is TRBD1 (5 bases). V shed 3 bases and J shed 7 bases, with 15 bases lying between them. Germline CDR1 and CDR2: MNHEY and SMNVEV (reference sequence). This CDR3 has 14 residues. CDR3 region: CASSFWVEGSEAFF. The CDR3 bases are TGTGCCAGCAGTTTTTGGGTGGAGGGGAGTGAAGCTTTCTTT.

The chain has TRBV19 and TRBJ1-5; tentatively, D is TRBD1 (6 bases). The CDR3 extends over 17 amino acids. V lost 5 bases and J lost 0, with 17 bases in between. The germline CDR1 and CDR2 sequences are LNHDA and SQIVND (reference sequence). DNA for the CDR3: TGTGCCAGTAGTCCTCACCAGGGGTACTATAGCAATCAGCCCCAGCATTTT. Translated: CASSPHQGYYSNQPQHF.

The chain has TRBV29-1 and TRBJ1-6; 11 bases align to TRBD1. V trimming: 6 bases; J trimming: 10 bases; junction bases outside the gene matches: 5. This CDR3 has 13 amino acids. Germline lookup yields CDR1 SQVTM and CDR2 ANQGSEA. The CDR3 protein is CSVGGTGGSPLHF. The CDR3 region has the DNA TGCAGCGTGGGAGGGACAGGGGGGTCACCCCTCCACTTT.

This clone showed up just once. This sequence joins TRBV5-5 and TRBJ2-6, with TRBD1 matching over 9 bases. J lost 14 bases, V lost 1 base, and 4 bases had no gene match. This CDR3 is built from 13 residues. Germline V gene lookup returns CDR1 SGHKS and CDR2 YYEKEE (reference sequence). The CDR3 protein is CASSLTGTGILTF. The DNA of the CDR3 is TGTGCCAGCAGCTTGACCGGGACAGGGATCCTGACTTTC.